These 13 T cell receptor beta chains came from one sample sequenced in a study of shared clonotypes between healthy human individuals. Naive CD8 cells lacked CD45RO, underwent positive selection for CCR7 and left out terminally differentiated effector memory CD45RA+ cells. Using immunoSEQ multiplex PCR, the repertoire was profiled, and TCRdb retains in-frame clones only, with some absent. This sample has fewer than 1 million clones, with 96% found just once. Sequenced sample: naive CD8+ T cells sorted from blood. The receptor source for this set is a man between 25 and 39 years old in good health.

The chain uses TRBV9 and TRBJ2-4; 11 nucleotides align to TRBD1. The CDR3 is 16 residues long. The germline V gene has CDR1 SGDLS and CDR2 YYNGEE. The V segment lost 3 bases and the J segment 1 base; nucleotides outside the gene matches: 3. This chain's CDR3 is CASSGGTGGAKNIQYF. The DNA of the CDR3 is TGTGCCAGCAGCGGAGGGACAGGGGGTGCCAAAAACATTCAGTACTTC.

The V gene is TRBV4-1, the J gene TRBJ2-7; D is possibly TRBD1 or TRBD2 (6 bases each). Germline values: CDR1 MGHRA, CDR2 YSYEKL. V was cut by 2 bases and J by 4 bases, with 15 bases left in between. The CDR3 totals 15 residues. The CDR3 DNA reads as TGCGCCAGCAGCCAAATAGGGGGGAACCTTTACGAGCAGTACTTC. Its translation is CASSQIGGNLYEQYF.

The rearrangement links TRBV29-1 to TRBJ1-1, with TRBD1 identical over 8 bases. The V and J ends lost 5 bases and 0 bases, in that order; junction bases with no gene match: 8. The CDR3 spans 15 residues. CDR1 is SQVTM and CDR2 is ANQGSEA in the germline V gene. The CDR3 sequence is CSVPPGGGMNTEAFF. DNA for the CDR3: TGCAGCGTTCCTCCAGGGGGCGGTATGAACACTGAAGCTTTCTTT.

The V gene is TRBV29-1, the J gene TRBJ2-6; 10 bases match TRBD1. Trimming at V came to 7 bases and at J to 4 bases, leaving 10 bases not matched to a gene. CDR1 and CDR2 from the germline V gene are SQVTM and ANQGSEA. The CDR3 extends over 16 amino acids. CDR3 sequence (DNA): TGCAGCGCCGCCGGGACAGGGGAGTCCGGGGCCAACGTCCTGACTTTC. It translates to CSAAGTGESGANVLTF.

J is TRBJ2-7 and V is TRBV4-2, with a weak D call TRBD2 (7 bases). There are 16 residues in the CDR3. The germline V gene has CDR1 LGHNA and CDR2 YNFKEQ. Trimming stripped 4 bases from V and 4 bases from J, with 20 bases between. CDR3 residues: CASSPERGGEMYEQYF. DNA of the CDR3: TGTGCCAGCAGCCCCGAGAGGGGGGGAGAGATGTACGAGCAGTACTTC.

The gene calls are TRBV2 and TRBJ2-5; D might be TRBD1 (5 bases). CDR1 is SNHLY, CDR2 FYNNEI, per germline. CDR3 length: 16 amino acids. Trimming stripped 2 bases from V and 1 base from J, with 14 bases between. The CDR3 spells CASSETGMAAQETQYF. In DNA, the CDR3 is TGTGCCAGCAGTGAAACAGGCATGGCAGCCCAAGAGACCCAGTACTTC.

The rearrangement links TRBV28 to TRBJ1-2; 8 bases agree with TRBD1. Unmatched junction bases numbered 16, after V lost 6 bases and J lost 7 bases. Germline assignment: CDR1 MDHEN and CDR2 SYDVKM. The CDR3 is made up of 16 amino acids. The CDR3 bases are TGTGCCAGCAGCTACTCCCCGGACAGGGCCCAATCTGGCTACACCTTC. Amino acid sequence: CASSYSPDRAQSGYTF.

The V call is TRBV27, the J call TRBJ2-2; D might be TRBD2 (6 bases). Trimming left V 5 bases short and J 1 base short, with 23 bases between. In germline, CDR1 is MNHEY, CDR2 SMNVEV (reference sequence). CDR3 size: 19 residues. CDR3 bases: TGTGCCAGCAGTACCGGAACCCTTGGGGAAGCGGGGAACACCGGGGAGCTGTTTTTT. This translates into CASSTGTLGEAGNTGELFF.

The chain has TRBV7-7 and TRBJ2-3; either TRBD1 or TRBD2 may supply D (5 bases each). Germline CDR1 and CDR2: SSHAT and FNYEAQ (reference sequence). There are 14 residues in the CDR3. V was trimmed by 5 bases and J by 2 bases, leaving 11 bases between them. CDR3 coding DNA: TGTGCCAGCAGCCAGGGACGGATCACAGATACGCAGTATTTT. Its protein product is CASSQGRITDTQYF.

The rearrangement links TRBV30 to TRBJ2-7; 8 bases fit TRBD2. This CDR3 has 13 residues. With V trimmed by 3 bases and J by 5 bases, 6 bases remained unmatched. Germline V lookup: CDR1 GTSNPN, CDR2 SVGIG (reference sequence). CDR3 loop: CAWSTSGSNEQYF. The DNA for the CDR3 is TGTGCCTGGAGCACGAGCGGGAGTAACGAGCAGTACTTC. Full variable domain (missing parts from reference TRBV30 and TRBJ2-7): SQTIHQWPATLVQPVGSPLSLECTVEGTSNPNLYWYRQAAGRGLQLLFYSVGIGQISSEVPQNLSASRPQDRQFILSSKKLLLSDSGFYLCAWSTSGSNEQYFGPGTRLTVT.

J is TRBJ2-7 and V is TRBV27; D is unresolved. The V end lost 6 bases, the J end lost 3 bases, and 15 bases lay between the germline ends. This CDR3 contains 14 residues. Per the germline V gene, CDR1 is MNHEY and CDR2 is SMNVEV (reference sequence). As DNA, the CDR3 is TGTGCCAGCAGGTCCGGTACCAACAGCTACGAGCAGTACTTC. Translating it yields CASRSGTNSYEQYF.

The rearrangement links TRBV27 to TRBJ2-3, with 9 bases lining up with TRBD2. The CDR3 runs 16 residues. The germline CDR1 and CDR2 sequences are MNHEY and SMNVEV (reference sequence). The V and J ends lost 5 bases and 4 bases, in that order; junction bases with no gene match: 10. Here the CDR3 reads CASSLLFAGGSDTQYF. In DNA, the CDR3 is TGTGCCAGCAGTCTGCTCTTCGCGGGAGGGTCAGATACGCAGTATTTT.

J is TRBJ2-2 and V is TRBV27; maybe TRBD2 (6 bases). V lost 4 bases and J 4 bases, leaving 13 bases between the germline ends. This CDR3 has 15 residues. Germline CDR1 is MNHEY and CDR2 is SMNVEV (reference sequence). Here the CDR3 reads CASSSDVGGTGELFF. The CDR3 bases are TGTGCCAGCAGTTCCGATGTGGGAGGCACCGGGGAGCTGTTTTTT.